These 21 T cell receptor beta chains share one sample of origin, sequenced in a study of beta chain features in type 1 diabetes. Whole-study results and caveats: Significant though moderate, a shortening of TCRB CDR3s appeared in all four CD4+ subsets of Type 1 diabetes patients.

Expressed TCRB transcripts got sequenced, as all isolated RNA was reverse transcribed. Data came from immunoSEQ multiplex PCR; TCRdb stores just in-frame clones and leaves some out. The repertoire holds approximately 44,000 clones, with 65% to 70% as singletons. These receptors have no known antigen. Sequencing was done on a sample of Tregs from blood. These receptor sequences come from a woman aged 18 to 35 with type 1 diabetes.

The chain is built from TRBV5-6 and TRBJ2-3; TRBD1 is a possible D gene (6 bases). The V and J ends lost 1 base and 6 bases respectively, with 15 bases between them. This CDR3 has 15 residues. In germline, CDR1 is SGHDT, CDR2 YYEEEE. CDR3 nucleotides: TGTGCCAGCAGCTTGCCCACAGGGTCGGGGGATACGCAGTATTTT. Encoded protein: CASSLPTGSGDTQYF.

This clone appeared a few times. V gene TRBV5-6 combines with J gene TRBJ2-1, with TRBD2 matching 8 bases. Looked up from germline, CDR1 is SGHDT and CDR2 is YYEEEE. The CDR3 is 15 amino acids. V lost 3 bases to trimming and J lost 9 bases; unmatched junction nucleotides: 11. In DNA, the CDR3 is TGTGCCAGCAGCTCAAGCGGGAGTTGGGGCAGTGAGCAGTTCTTC. Translating gives CASSSSGSWGSEQFF.

This rearrangement joins TRBV6-5 to TRBJ1-1; D is unresolved. The CDR3 is made up of 14 amino acids. Germline V CDR1 and CDR2: MNHEY, SVGAGI. V lost 7 bases, J lost 0 bases, and 12 bases lay in between. The CDR3 bases are TGTGCCAGCAAACGGACGGGAATGAACACTGAAGCTTTCTTT. Protein product: CASKRTGMNTEAFF.

A few counts support this clone. The chain has TRBV19 and TRBJ2-7; no definite D call. The V end was cut by 6 bases, the J end by 6 bases, with 12 bases between. The CDR3 contains 12 residues. Germline CDR1 LNHDA, CDR2 SQIVND (reference sequence). The CDR3: CASSPQFGEQYF. The CDR3, as DNA: TGTGCCAGTAGCCCCCAATTCGGCGAGCAGTACTTC.

The chain combines TRBV7-2 with TRBJ2-3; 7 nucleotides agree with TRBD2. The CDR3 sequence is 17 residues long. CDR1 is SGHTA and CDR2 is FQGNSA in the germline V gene. With V trimmed by 4 bases and J by 4 bases, 14 bases remained unmatched. The CDR3 DNA reads TGTGCCAGCAGCTCTCGGGTTAGCGGGTGGGGGGCAGATACGCAGTATTTT. This codes for CASSSRVSGWGADTQYF.

In this sample, this clone turned up a few times. The chain couples TRBV7-9 to TRBJ2-3; the D gene is possibly TRBD2 (6 bases). CDR1 and CDR2 from the germline V gene are SEHNR and FQNEAQ (reference sequence). Between the trimmed V and J ends, which lost 6 bases and 3 bases, there was a span of 16 bases. This CDR3 is 15 amino acids long. The CDR3 sequence: CASRPRGSGTDTQYF. The CDR3 DNA reads as TGTGCCAGCAGGCCCCGGGGTAGCGGTACAGATACGCAGTATTTT.

V is TRBV30 and J is TRBJ1-5; D is perhaps TRBD1 (5 bases). The germline V gene has CDR1 GTSNPN and CDR2 SVGIG (reference sequence). The CDR3 contains 15 residues. With 2 bases removed from V and 0 bases from J, the gap between germline ends came to 11 bases. The CDR3 region is CAWSSTGISNQPQHF. The CDR3 region has the DNA TGTGCCTGGAGTTCAACAGGTATTAGCAATCAGCCCCAGCATTTT.

This chain uses TRBV7-9 with TRBJ2-4; 9 bases fit TRBD2. The CDR3 is 16 amino acids. The germline V gene encodes CDR1 SEHNR and CDR2 FQNEAQ (reference sequence). Trimming at V came to 5 bases and at J to 8 bases, leaving 13 bases not matched to a gene. The CDR3 is CASSPIAGVSRDIQYF. The CDR3 DNA sequence: TGTGCCAGCAGCCCTATAGCGGGAGTGAGTAGGGACATTCAGTACTTC.

In this sample, this clone turned up a few times. The V call is TRBV7-2, the J call TRBJ1-5; tentatively, D is TRBD1 (6 bases). CDR3 length: 14 amino acids. Trimming cost V 3 bases and J 6 bases, with 12 bases left between them. The germline V gene has CDR1 SGHTA and CDR2 FQGNSA. CDR3 in amino acids: CASSLRGFRQPQHF. The DNA of the CDR3 is TGTGCCAGCAGCTTGAGGGGGTTTCGTCAGCCCCAGCATTTT.

The chain carries TRBV4-2 and TRBJ2-7, with TRBD2 matching 9 bases. Trimming took 3 bases from V and 6 from J; bases not matched to a gene: 6. The germline V gene has CDR1 LGHNA and CDR2 YNFKEQ. The CDR3 contains 14 residues. CDR3 protein: CASSQETSGGEQYF. CDR3 nucleotides: TGTGCCAGCAGCCAGGAGACTAGCGGCGGCGAGCAGTACTTC.

The chain recombines TRBV5-1 with TRBJ2-5, with 12 bases fitting TRBD2. With 4 bases clipped from V and 11 bases from J, the junction kept 15 bases outside the gene matches. The germline gives CDR1 SGHRS, CDR2 YFSETQ. The CDR3 has 16 residues. The CDR3 DNA sequence: TGCGCCAGCAGCCTACCGGGACTAGCGGGCACGGGAGAGCAGTACTTC. Translated, it gives CASSLPGLAGTGEQYF.

This clone was counted a few times. The rearrangement uses TRBV28 and TRBJ2-1; 7 bases agree with TRBD2. V lost 3 bases, J lost 0 bases, and 17 bases stayed unmatched. Germline loops: CDR1 MDHEN, CDR2 SYDVKM. The CDR3 runs 20 residues. In nucleotides, the CDR3 is TGTGCCAGCAGTTTGTGGGAGGGGTCGTTCGGCGACAGCTCCTACAATGAGCAGTTCTTC. It encodes CASSLWEGSFGDSSYNEQFF.

V and J are TRBV5-5 and TRBJ2-2, with 8 nucleotides matching TRBD2. The CDR3 is made up of 16 amino acids. In germline, CDR1 is SGHKS, CDR2 YYEKEE (reference sequence). V lost 3 bases to trimming and J lost 4 bases; unmatched junction nucleotides: 8. Here the CDR3 reads CASSWEAGGLTGELFF. The CDR3 DNA sequence: TGTGCCAGCAGCTGGGAGGCGGGGGGACTCACCGGGGAGCTGTTTTTT.

CDR3 sequence reads: CASSLVQGGYGYTF. Here the CDR3 DNA reads TGTGCCAGCAGCTTGGTACAGGGTGGCTATGGCTACACCTTC. This chain joins TRBV5-6 and TRBJ1-2; D possibly corresponds to TRBD1 (6 bases). Looked up from germline, CDR1 is SGHDT and CDR2 is YYEEEE. The CDR3 length is 14 residues. V dropped 0 bases and J dropped 4 bases, with 10 bases sitting between them.

The chain employs TRBV2 and TRBJ1-2; D might be TRBD1 (5 bases). CDR1 is SNHLY, CDR2 FYNNEI, per germline. CDR3 size: 12 residues. Trimming removed 9 bases from V and 4 bases from J, with 12 bases in between. The CDR3 DNA reads TGTGCCAGACCCCAGGGCATCTATGGCTACACCTTC. Translating gives CARPQGIYGYTF. The variable domain in full, completed from reference TRBV2 and TRBJ1-2, reads EPEVTQTPSHQVTQMGQEVILRCVPISNHLYFYWYRQILGQKVEFLVSFYNNEISEKSEIFDDQFSVERPDGSNFTLKIRSTKLEDSAMYFCARPQGIYGYTFGSGTRLTVV.

This clone was seen a single time. The chain couples TRBV4-3 to TRBJ2-6, with TRBD2 as a possible D gene (6 bases). This CDR3 spans 14 amino acids. Germline V CDR1 and CDR2: LGHNA, YSLEER. V lost 3 bases to trimming and J lost 3 bases, with 6 bases between them. This chain's CDR3 is CASSQGGGANVLTF. DNA of the CDR3: TGCGCCAGCAGCCAGGGAGGTGGGGCCAACGTCCTGACTTTC.

The rearrangement joins TRBV27 to TRBJ1-4; TRBD1 aligns across 11 bases. V lost 5 bases and J lost 3; bases outside the gene matches: 5. The germline V gene encodes CDR1 MNHEY and CDR2 SMNVEV (reference sequence). This CDR3 spans 16 amino acids. CDR3 amino acids: CASSPSGQGANEKLFF. CDR3 bases: TGTGCCAGCAGTCCATCGGGACAGGGGGCTAATGAAAAACTGTTTTTT.

CDR3 in amino acids: CASSLQAGGGNEQFF. The CDR3 coding sequence is TGCGCCAGCAGCTTGCAAGCGGGGGGAGGTAATGAGCAGTTCTTC. The chain links TRBV5-1 to TRBJ2-1, with 9 positions matching TRBD2. The CDR3 sequence is 15 residues long. From germline, CDR1 is SGHRS and CDR2 YFSETQ. Losses at the gene ends were 1 base for V and 7 bases for J; bases not matched to a gene: 6.

The genes are TRBV7-2 and TRBJ1-4, with D possibly being TRBD1 (6 bases). CDR1 is SGHTA, CDR2 FQGNSA, per germline. Trimming removed 2 bases at V and 2 bases at J, with 12 bases between. This CDR3 is 16 amino acids long. This chain's CDR3 is CASSLPPRGTNEKLFF. The CDR3 bases are TGTGCCAGCAGCTTACCGCCGAGGGGGACTAATGAAAAACTGTTTTTT.

The table lists this clone with a few counts. The V and J genes are TRBV10-3 and TRBJ1-2; D is unclear. In germline, CDR1 is ENHRY, CDR2 SYGVKD. The CDR3 has 14 residues. V was pared by 2 bases and J by 4 bases, with 11 bases between. CDR3 sequence: CAISELRTSYGYTF. The CDR3 nucleotides read TGTGCCATCAGTGAGCTTCGGACTTCCTATGGCTACACCTTC.

V is TRBV29-1 and J is TRBJ2-3, with 9 bases aligning to TRBD2. Losses at the gene ends were 7 bases for V and 5 bases for J; bases not matched to a gene: 13. CDR1 SQVTM and CDR2 ANQGSEA come from the germline V gene. CDR3 size: 15 residues. CDR3 nucleotide sequence: TGCAGCGACAAATTTAGCGGGAGTAAGCGAGATACGCAGTATTTT. Its protein product is CSDKFSGSKRDTQYF.